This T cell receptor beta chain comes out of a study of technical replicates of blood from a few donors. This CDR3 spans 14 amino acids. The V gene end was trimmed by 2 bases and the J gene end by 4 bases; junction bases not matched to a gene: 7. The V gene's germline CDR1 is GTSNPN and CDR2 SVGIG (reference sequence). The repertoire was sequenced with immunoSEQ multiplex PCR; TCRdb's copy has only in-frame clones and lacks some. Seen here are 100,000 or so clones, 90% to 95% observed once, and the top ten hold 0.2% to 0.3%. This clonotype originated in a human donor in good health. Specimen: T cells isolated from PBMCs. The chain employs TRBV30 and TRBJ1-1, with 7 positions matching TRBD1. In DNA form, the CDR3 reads TGTGCCTGGAGTCTTACAGGGGACCCCACTGAAGCTTTCTTT. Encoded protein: CAWSLTGDPTEAFF.